These 18 T cell receptor beta chains share one sample of origin, sequenced in a study of OX40 agonist ivuxolimab in advanced cancers. Sequencing used immunoSEQ multiplex PCR; TCRdb keeps in-frame clones, though not all of them. The sample has about 79,000 clones; approximately 80% are singletons. Material: CD4+ or CD8+ T cells sorted from blood, obtained in a trial of the OX40 agonist ivuxolimab. The receptors shown here come from an adult with an advanced solid tumor such as melanoma, head and neck, liver or kidney cancer.

This rearrangement joins TRBV30 to TRBJ1-6; weak D call: TRBD1 (5 bases). This CDR3 is built from 13 residues. The germline gives CDR1 GTSNPN, CDR2 SVGIG (reference sequence). V shed 1 base and J shed 12 bases, with 13 bases lying between them. The CDR3 DNA reads TGTGCCTGGAGTGGATGGGGGACTCAACCCCTCCACTTT. It is translated as CAWSGWGTQPLHF.

The chain carries TRBV6-5 and TRBJ2-3; either TRBD1 or TRBD2 may fit D (5 bases each). Trimming removed 3 bases from V and 5 bases from J, with 12 bases in between. Germline lookup yields CDR1 MNHEY and CDR2 SVGAGI. CDR3 length equals 14 residues. For the CDR3, the DNA is TGTGCCAGCAGTTATGGGACCATGGGAGATACGCAGTATTTT. It encodes CASSYGTMGDTQYF.

The chain combines TRBV28 with TRBJ1-6; D is unresolved. Trimming removed 7 bases from V and 4 bases from J, with 14 bases in between. The CDR3 contains 15 residues. Germline V gene sequence: CDR1 MDHEN, CDR2 SYDVKM. CDR3 protein: CASTPEGLYNSPLHF. In nucleotides, the CDR3 is TGTGCCAGCACCCCCGAAGGGTTGTATAATTCACCCCTCCACTTT.

The chain recombines TRBV5-1 with TRBJ2-3, with 12 bases that match TRBD2. There are 14 residues in the CDR3. The J segment lost 7 bases and the V segment lost 6 bases, leaving 6 bases of the junction unmatched. Germline CDR1 and CDR2: SGHRS and YFSETQ. The CDR3 bases are TGCGCCAGCAAACTAGCGGGAGGTGCGTATACGCAGTATTTT. It yields the protein CASKLAGGAYTQYF. Together with reference TRBV5-1 and TRBJ2-3, the CDR3 gives the full variable domain: KAGVTQTPRYLIKTRGQQVTLSCSPISGHRSVSWYQQTPGQGLQFLFEYFSETQRNKGNFPGRFSGRQFSNSRSEMNVSTLELGDSALYLCASKLAGGAYTQYFGPGTRLTVL.

The chain employs TRBV5-6 and TRBJ1-4; 8 bases fit TRBD1. This CDR3 contains 14 residues. The V segment lost 4 bases and the J segment 6 bases; nucleotides outside the gene matches: 5. Germline CDR1 is SGHDT and CDR2 is YYEEEE. CDR3: CASSLDRGDEKLFF. CDR3 nucleotide sequence: TGTGCCAGCAGCCTCGACAGGGGAGATGAAAAACTGTTTTTT.

V is TRBV28 and J is TRBJ2-5; 12 bases align to TRBD1. Per the germline V gene, CDR1 is MDHEN and CDR2 is SYDVKM. This CDR3 has 14 residues. Trimming cost V 6 bases and J 6 bases; bases outside gene matches: 5. CDR3 sequence (DNA): TGTGCCAGCAGCGGGACAGGGGGCGCGAAGACCCAGTACTTC. Encoded protein: CASSGTGGAKTQYF.

The chain has TRBV7-2 and TRBJ1-5, with D uncertain. Per the germline V gene, CDR1 is SGHTA and CDR2 is FQGNSA. V was trimmed by 8 bases and J by 2 bases, leaving 13 bases between them. The CDR3 totals 14 residues. In DNA, the CDR3 is TGTGCCAGCGGCCAGAGTGGGGGCAATCAGCCCCAGCATTTT. Its protein is CASGQSGGNQPQHF.

The chain couples TRBV10-2 to TRBJ2-5; the D gene is possibly TRBD1 (5 bases). V lost 10 bases and J lost 1, with 10 bases in between. CDR3 size: 12 residues. Per germline, CDR1 WSHSY and CDR2 SAAADI. The CDR3 DNA sequence: TGCGCCACAGGGCCCCGCCAAGAGACCCAGTACTTC. Translated: CATGPRQETQYF.

The V and J genes are TRBV5-8 and TRBJ2-5, with 10 bases matching TRBD2. Trimming removed 4 bases from V and 5 bases from J; junction bases left unmatched: 8. Germline V CDR1 and CDR2: SGHTS, YDEGEE. The length of the CDR3 is 15 residues. The CDR3 reads CASSPRLAGYETQYF. The CDR3 nucleotides read TGTGCCAGCAGCCCCAGACTAGCGGGTTACGAGACCCAGTACTTC.

The rearrangement links TRBV7-6 to TRBJ2-7; maybe TRBD1 (6 bases). CDR3 length equals 13 residues. Deletions cut 4 bases from V and 2 bases from J, with 9 bases between. Looked up from germline, CDR1 is SGHVS and CDR2 is FNYEAQ. The CDR3 DNA reads as TGTGCCAGCAGCTCACGGACAGCCTACGAGCAGTACTTC. Translation gives CASSSRTAYEQYF.

The V gene is TRBV18, the J gene TRBJ1-2; possible D gene TRBD1, 6 bases. The germline V and J ends were trimmed by 3 bases and 6 bases, with 11 bases remaining between them. Germline V gene sequence: CDR1 KGHSH, CDR2 LQKENI. The CDR3 extends over 13 amino acids. For the CDR3, the DNA is TGTGCCAGCTCACCCCGGACAGTTGATGGCTACACCTTC. This gives the protein CASSPRTVDGYTF.

Only a few counts were recorded for this clone. The genes are TRBV5-7 and TRBJ2-4; TRBD2 aligns across 7 bases. TRBV5-7 is noted as an ORF with a role that remains uncertain. The V gene end was trimmed by 3 bases and the J gene end by 9 bases; junction bases not matched to a gene: 21. The CDR3 is 18 amino acids. The CDR3 DNA is TGTGCCAGCAGCTCGTTTCTACAGGCCCCGAGGGAGGGGCCCATTCAGTACTTC. As protein: CASSSFLQAPREGPIQYF.

The V and J genes are TRBV18 and TRBJ2-5, with D possibly matching TRBD1 (6 bases). V was shortened by 3 bases and J by 4 bases, with 12 bases between the two germline ends. Germline assignment: CDR1 KGHSH and CDR2 LQKENI. This CDR3 region has 14 residues. The CDR3 loop reads CASSPFLGGETQYF. CDR3 coding DNA: TGTGCCAGCTCACCGTTCCTAGGGGGAGAGACCCAGTACTTC.

The chain combines TRBV18 with TRBJ1-5, with TRBD1 identical over 8 bases. The CDR3 extends over 16 amino acids. Germline values: CDR1 KGHSH, CDR2 LQKENI. The trim removed 1 base at V and 0 bases at J, leaving 2 bases unmatched. The CDR3 DNA sequence: TGTGCCAGCTCACCACGGGACAGGTCTAGCAATCAGCCCCAGCATTTT. Residues: CASSPRDRSSNQPQHF. The whole variable domain, remainder taken from reference TRBV18 and TRBJ1-5, is NAGVMQNPRHLVRRRGQEARLRCSPMKGHSHVYWYRQLPEEGLKFMVYLQKENIIDESGMPKERFSAEFPKEGPSILRIQQVVRGDSAAYFCASSPRDRSSNQPQHFGDGTRLSIL.

The chain is built from TRBV6-5 and TRBJ1-5, with a weak D call TRBD1 (6 bases). Germline CDR1 MNHEY, CDR2 SVGAGI. CDR3 length: 14 amino acids. Trimming took 5 bases from V and 2 from J, leaving 10 bases between them. CDR3 DNA sequence: TGTGCCAGCAGTCAGGGGTTCGGCAATCAGCCCCAGCATTTT. Its protein product is CASSQGFGNQPQHF.

The V gene is TRBV7-9, the J gene TRBJ1-6; 7 nucleotides line up with TRBD1. CDR3 length: 17 residues. Germline CDR1 is SEHNR and CDR2 is FQNEAQ (reference sequence). Trimming cost V 0 bases and J 6 bases; bases outside gene matches: 8. The CDR3 DNA is TGTGCCAGCAGCTTAGCCAACCGGGACAGTTTTAATTCACCCCTCCACTTT. Its protein product is CASSLANRDSFNSPLHF.

This clone came up a few times. This sequence joins TRBV15 and TRBJ2-3; 7 nucleotides align to TRBD2. V lost 3 bases, J lost 0 bases, and 18 bases stayed unmatched. Germline V lookup: CDR1 LNHNV, CDR2 YYDKDF (reference sequence). The CDR3 consists of 20 residues. In DNA, the CDR3 is TGTGCCACCAGCAGGGACTTCCGGGCTCAAAGCGGGACTAGCACAGATACGCAGTATTTT. Protein product: CATSRDFRAQSGTSTDTQYF.

This clone was seen a few times. The chain employs TRBV7-3 and TRBJ2-2; D perhaps matches TRBD2 (5 bases). Germline lookup yields CDR1 SGHTA and CDR2 FQGTGA. This CDR3 has 14 amino acids. V was shortened by 5 bases and J by 1 base, with 8 bases between the two germline ends. The CDR3 nucleotides read TGTGCCAGCAGCACCGGACTGAACACCGGGGAGCTGTTTTTT. As protein: CASSTGLNTGELFF. Variable domain in full (rest from reference TRBV7-3 and TRBJ2-2): GAGVSQTPSNKVTEKGKYVELRCDPISGHTALYWYRQSLGQGPEFLIYFQGTGAADDSGLPNDRFFAVRPEGSVSTLKIQRTERGDSAVYLCASSTGLNTGELFFGEGSRLTVL.